A selection of T cell receptor beta chains follows, all from one sample in a study of cytomegalovirus exposure and HLA in healthy donors. TCRdb's table, derived via immunoSEQ multiplex PCR, lists solely in-frame clones and lacks some. The sample holds 160,000 or so clones, roughly 82% seen once. The sample comprised PBMCs. These receptor sequences come from a woman aged 45-65 years in good health and CMV-seropositive. CDR3s include the opening cysteine and the closing phenylalanine or tryptophan.

V	J	CDR3
TRBV11-3	TRBJ2-5	CASSPHKGETQYF
TRBV5-1	TRBJ2-6	CASSLGPMGAGANVLTF
TRBV7-3	TRBJ2-2	CASSGQADSGELFF
TRBV6-6	TRBJ2-7	CASSRGGLDEQYF
TRBV29-1	TRBJ2-5	CSVRQGGSETQYF
TRBV7-2	TRBJ2-1	CASSSVAGAHNEQFF
TRBV27	TRBJ2-1	CASSPLDSYNEQFF
TRBV7-2	TRBJ1-1	CASSSGGNTEAFF
TRBV29-1	TRBJ1-5	CTPARGGGQPQHF
TRBV7-8	TRBJ2-1	CASSLAGGYNEQFF
TRBV11-2	TRBJ2-7	CASSPLPGQGRSEQYF
TRBV5-1	TRBJ1-2	CASSPQGDYGYTF
TRBV2	TRBJ1-6	CASTPGLMGSPLHF
TRBV5-6	TRBJ1-1	CASSFLQGSTEAFF
TRBV15	TRBJ1-2	CATSGDRTGGRYGYTF
TRBV25-1	TRBJ2-2	CASSEYSKQGGETGELFF
TRBV4-2	TRBJ1-1	CASSQRGAGGMNTEAFF
TRBV9	TRBJ2-7	CASSGNGGTGSHEQYF
TRBV7-2	TRBJ2-1	CASSLVSRTVEEVF
TRBV5-1	TRBJ1-1	CASSGTGGTEAFF
TRBV5-1	TRBJ2-4	CASSLEVTGLAKNIQYF
TRBV6-5	TRBJ2-4	CASSTTGMAKNIQYF
TRBV4-2	TRBJ1-5	CASSPRTAQNQPQHF
TRBV7-9	TRBJ2-1	CASSSRGYDEQFF
TRBV9	TRBJ1-3	CASSVRDSGNTIYF
TRBV18	TRBJ2-3	CASSLKGGGTTDTQYF
TRBV10-1	TRBJ2-1	CASSESASGGWYNEQFF
TRBV6-5	TRBJ1-2	CASSFGQGAYGYTF
TRBV5-1	TRBJ1-1	CASRTPGRKNTEAFF
TRBV11-2	TRBJ2-1	CASSQQGRTYNEQFF
TRBV5-6	TRBJ2-7	CASSSPSRGTFDEQYF
TRBV6-1	TRBJ1-2	CASSDPGGFLYGYTF
TRBV19	TRBJ2-2	CASSAWERTGELFF
TRBV4-2	TRBJ2-3	CASSQELRGGTDTQYF
TRBV5-4	TRBJ2-1	CASSLGAGGPDEQFF
TRBV6-5	TRBJ1-1	CASSYQDWNTEAFF
TRBV2	TRBJ2-7	CASSEWGLSSYEQYF
TRBV27	TRBJ2-3	CASVGGSDTQYF